This entry is about one TCR beta chain. A much more abundant neighbour one base away suggests this may be a read error. Amplified TCR beta CDR3 regions derived from RNA transcripts. The primer set for the first-round RT-PCR of the TCR CDR3 was HTBI. TCRdb reprocessed the multiplex PCR reads via MiXCR and lists one record per CDR3 protein. The sample shows about 290,000 distinct CDR3 sequences, 13% of them seen only once. This sample was taken from a study of T cells in Graves' hyperthyroidism and ophthalmopathy. The CDR3 extends over 14 amino acids. Germline trimming cut 5 bases from V and 6 bases from J; bases unmatched to any gene: 7. Germline V gives CDR1 MNHNS, CDR2 SASEGT.

The sequencing sample was made of blood. The gene calls are TRBV6-1 and TRBJ2-1, with 7 bases lining up with TRBD2. The sequence was collected from a woman aged 25 to 45 with Graves' hyperthyroidism that later progressed to Graves' ophthalmopathy. The CDR3 sequence: CASSLASGANEQFF. Here the CDR3 DNA reads TGTGCCAGCAGTCTCGCTAGCGGAGCCAATGAGCAGTTCTTC.